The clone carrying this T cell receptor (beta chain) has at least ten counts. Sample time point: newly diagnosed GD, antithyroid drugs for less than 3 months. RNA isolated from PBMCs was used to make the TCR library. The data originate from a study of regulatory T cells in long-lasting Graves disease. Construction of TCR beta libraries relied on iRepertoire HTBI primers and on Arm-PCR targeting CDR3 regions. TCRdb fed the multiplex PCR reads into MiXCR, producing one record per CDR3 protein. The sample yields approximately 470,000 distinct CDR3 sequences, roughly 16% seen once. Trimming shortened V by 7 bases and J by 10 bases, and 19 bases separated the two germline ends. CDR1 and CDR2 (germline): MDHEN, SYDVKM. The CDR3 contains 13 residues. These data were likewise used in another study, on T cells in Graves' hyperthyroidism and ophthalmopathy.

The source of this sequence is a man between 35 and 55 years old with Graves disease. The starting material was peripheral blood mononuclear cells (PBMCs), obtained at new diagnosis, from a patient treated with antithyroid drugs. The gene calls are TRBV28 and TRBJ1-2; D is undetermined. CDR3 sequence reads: CASNLLDYSLYTF. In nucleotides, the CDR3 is TGTGCCAGCAATCTACTCGACTATTCTCTCTACACCTTC.